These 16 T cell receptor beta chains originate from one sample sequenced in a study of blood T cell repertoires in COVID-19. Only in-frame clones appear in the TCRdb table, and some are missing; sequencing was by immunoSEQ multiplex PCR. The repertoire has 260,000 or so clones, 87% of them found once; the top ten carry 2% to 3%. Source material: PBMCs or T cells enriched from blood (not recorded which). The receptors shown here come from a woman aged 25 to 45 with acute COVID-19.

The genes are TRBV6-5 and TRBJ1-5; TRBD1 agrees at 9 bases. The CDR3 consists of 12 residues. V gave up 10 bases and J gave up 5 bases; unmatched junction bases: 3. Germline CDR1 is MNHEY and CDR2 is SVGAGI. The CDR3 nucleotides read TGTGCCACGGACAGGGGTGATCAGCCCCAGCATTTT. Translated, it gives CATDRGDQPQHF.

The CDR3 region is CAISVTSGGNNEQFF. The CDR3, as DNA: TGTGCCATCAGTGTTACTAGCGGGGGTAACAATGAGCAGTTCTTC. The chain combines TRBV10-3 with TRBJ2-1; 11 positions match TRBD2. Germline lookup yields CDR1 ENHRY and CDR2 SYGVKD. This CDR3 comprises 15 residues. Trimming cost V 4 bases and J 5 bases; bases outside gene matches: 4.

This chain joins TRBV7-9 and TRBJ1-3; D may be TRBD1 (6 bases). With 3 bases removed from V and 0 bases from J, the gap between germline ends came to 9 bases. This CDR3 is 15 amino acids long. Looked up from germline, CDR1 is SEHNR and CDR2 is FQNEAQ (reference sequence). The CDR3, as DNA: TGTGCCAGCAGCTTGGCAGGGGCCTCTGGAAACACCATATATTTT. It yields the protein CASSLAGASGNTIYF.

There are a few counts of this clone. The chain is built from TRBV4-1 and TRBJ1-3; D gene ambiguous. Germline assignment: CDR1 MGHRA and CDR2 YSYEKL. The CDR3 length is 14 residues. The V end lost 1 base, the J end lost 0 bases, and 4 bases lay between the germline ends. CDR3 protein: CASSQGSSGNTIYF. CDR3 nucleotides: TGCGCCAGCAGCCAAGGGAGCTCTGGAAACACCATATATTTT.

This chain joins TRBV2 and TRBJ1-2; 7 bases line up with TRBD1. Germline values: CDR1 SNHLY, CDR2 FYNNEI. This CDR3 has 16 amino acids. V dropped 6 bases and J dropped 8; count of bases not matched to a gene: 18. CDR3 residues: CASSPGQILYVEGYTF. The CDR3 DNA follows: TGTGCCAGCAGCCCGGGACAGATTCTCTATGTGGAAGGCTACACCTTC. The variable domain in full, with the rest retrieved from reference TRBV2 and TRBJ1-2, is EPEVTQTPSHQVTQMGQEVILRCVPISNHLYFYWYRQILGQKVEFLVSFYNNEISEKSEIFDDQFSVERPDGSNFTLKIRSTKLEDSAMYFCASSPGQILYVEGYTFGSGTRLTVV.

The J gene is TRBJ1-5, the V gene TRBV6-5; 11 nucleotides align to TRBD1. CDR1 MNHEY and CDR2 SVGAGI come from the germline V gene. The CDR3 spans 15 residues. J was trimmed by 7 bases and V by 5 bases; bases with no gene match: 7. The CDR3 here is CASSLGQGAAQPQHF. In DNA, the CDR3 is TGTGCCAGCAGTCTAGGACAGGGGGCAGCGCAGCCCCAGCATTTT.

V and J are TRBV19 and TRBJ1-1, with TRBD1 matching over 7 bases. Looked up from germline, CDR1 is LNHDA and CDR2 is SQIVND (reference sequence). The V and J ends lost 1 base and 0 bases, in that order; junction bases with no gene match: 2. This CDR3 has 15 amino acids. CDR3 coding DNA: TGTGCCAGTAGTATAGGCACAGGGGTGAACACTGAAGCTTTCTTT. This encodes CASSIGTGVNTEAFF. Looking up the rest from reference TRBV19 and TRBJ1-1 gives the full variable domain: DGGITQSPKYLFRKEGQNVTLSCEQNLNHDAMYWYRQDPGQGLRLIYYSQIVNDFQKGDIAEGYSVSREKKESFPLTVTSAQKNPTAFYLCASSIGTGVNTEAFFGQGTRLTVV.

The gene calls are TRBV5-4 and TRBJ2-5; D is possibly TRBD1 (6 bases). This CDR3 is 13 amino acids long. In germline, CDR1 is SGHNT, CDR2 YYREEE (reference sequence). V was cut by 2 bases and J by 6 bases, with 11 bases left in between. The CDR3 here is CASSLDRIQTQYF. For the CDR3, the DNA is TGTGCCAGCAGCTTAGACAGGATCCAGACCCAGTACTTC.

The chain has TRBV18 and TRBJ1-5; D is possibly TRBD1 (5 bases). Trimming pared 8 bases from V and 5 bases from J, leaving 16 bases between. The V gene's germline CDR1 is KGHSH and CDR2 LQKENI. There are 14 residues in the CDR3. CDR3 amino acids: CASRTGGDDQPQHF. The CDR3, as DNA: TGTGCCAGCCGAACGGGGGGGGACGATCAGCCCCAGCATTTT.

CDR3 sequence reads: CASSYPLETQYF. Written as DNA, the CDR3 is TGTGCCAGCAGTTACCCACTCGAGACCCAGTACTTC. The V and J genes are TRBV6-2 or TRBV6-3 and TRBJ2-5; no clear D gene. Trimming left V 2 bases short and J 5 bases short, with 6 bases between. Germline values: CDR1 MNHEY, CDR2 SVGEGT. This CDR3 has 12 amino acids.

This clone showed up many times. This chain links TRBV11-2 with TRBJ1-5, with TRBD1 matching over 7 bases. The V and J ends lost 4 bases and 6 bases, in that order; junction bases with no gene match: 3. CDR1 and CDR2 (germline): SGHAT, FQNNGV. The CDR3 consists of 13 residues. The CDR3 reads CASSSTGSQPQHF. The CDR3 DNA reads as TGTGCCAGCAGCTCGACAGGGAGTCAGCCCCAGCATTTT.

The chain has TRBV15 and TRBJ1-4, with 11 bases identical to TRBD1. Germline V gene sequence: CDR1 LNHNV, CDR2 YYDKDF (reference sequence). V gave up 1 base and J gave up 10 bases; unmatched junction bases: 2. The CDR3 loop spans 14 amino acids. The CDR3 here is CATSRGGQGGKLFF. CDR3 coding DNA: TGTGCCACCAGCAGAGGGGGACAGGGGGGAAAACTGTTTTTT.

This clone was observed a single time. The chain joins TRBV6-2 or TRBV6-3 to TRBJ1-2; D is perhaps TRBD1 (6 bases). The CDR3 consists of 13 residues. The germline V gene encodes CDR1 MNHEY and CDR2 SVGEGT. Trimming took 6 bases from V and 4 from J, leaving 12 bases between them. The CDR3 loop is CASSLTGTYGYTF. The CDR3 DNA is TGTGCCAGCAGCTTAACAGGGACCTATGGCTACACCTTC.

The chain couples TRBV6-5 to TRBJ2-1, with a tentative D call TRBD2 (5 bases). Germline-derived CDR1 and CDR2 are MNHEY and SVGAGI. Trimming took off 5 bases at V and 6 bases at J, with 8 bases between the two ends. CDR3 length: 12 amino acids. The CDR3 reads CASSREGNEQFF. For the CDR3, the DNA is TGTGCCAGCAGTAGAGAGGGCAATGAGCAGTTCTTC.

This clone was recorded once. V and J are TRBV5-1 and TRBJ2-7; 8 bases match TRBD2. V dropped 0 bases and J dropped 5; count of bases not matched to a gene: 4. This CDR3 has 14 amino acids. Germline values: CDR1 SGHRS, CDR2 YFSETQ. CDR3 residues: CASSLGLATDEQYF. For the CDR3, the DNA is TGCGCCAGCAGCTTGGGACTAGCGACGGACGAGCAGTACTTC.

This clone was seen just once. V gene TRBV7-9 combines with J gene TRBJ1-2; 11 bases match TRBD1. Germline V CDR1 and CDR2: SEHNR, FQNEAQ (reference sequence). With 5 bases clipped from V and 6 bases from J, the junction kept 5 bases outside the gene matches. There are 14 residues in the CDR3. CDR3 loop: CASSPGQGGHGYTF. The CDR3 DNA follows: TGTGCCAGCAGCCCGGGACAGGGGGGACATGGCTACACCTTC.